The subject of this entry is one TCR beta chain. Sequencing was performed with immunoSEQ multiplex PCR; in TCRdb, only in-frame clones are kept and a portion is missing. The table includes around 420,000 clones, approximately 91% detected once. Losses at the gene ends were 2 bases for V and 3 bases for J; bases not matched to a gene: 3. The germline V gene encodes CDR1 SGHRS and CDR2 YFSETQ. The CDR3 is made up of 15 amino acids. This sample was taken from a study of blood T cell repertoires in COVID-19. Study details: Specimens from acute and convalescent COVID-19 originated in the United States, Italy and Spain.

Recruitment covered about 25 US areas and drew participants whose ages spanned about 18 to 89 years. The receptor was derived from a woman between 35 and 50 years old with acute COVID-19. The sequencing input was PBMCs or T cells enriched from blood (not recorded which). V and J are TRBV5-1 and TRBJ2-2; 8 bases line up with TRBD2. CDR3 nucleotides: TGCGCCAGCAGCTTTATAGCGGGGTACACCGGGGAGCTGTTTTTT. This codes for CASSFIAGYTGELFF.